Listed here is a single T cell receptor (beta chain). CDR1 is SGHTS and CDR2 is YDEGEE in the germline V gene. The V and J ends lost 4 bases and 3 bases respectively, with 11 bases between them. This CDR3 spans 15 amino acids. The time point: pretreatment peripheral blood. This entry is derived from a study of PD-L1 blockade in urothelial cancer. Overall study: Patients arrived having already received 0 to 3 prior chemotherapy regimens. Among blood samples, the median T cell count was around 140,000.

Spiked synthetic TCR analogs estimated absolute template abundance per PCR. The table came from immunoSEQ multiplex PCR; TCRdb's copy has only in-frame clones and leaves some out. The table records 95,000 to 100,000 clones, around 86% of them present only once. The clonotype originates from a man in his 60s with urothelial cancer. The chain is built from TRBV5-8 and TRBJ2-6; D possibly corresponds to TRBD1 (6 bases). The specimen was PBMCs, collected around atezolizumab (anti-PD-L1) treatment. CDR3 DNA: TGTGCCAGCAGCAGATACAGGGATGGGGCCAACGTCCTGACTTTC. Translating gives CASSRYRDGANVLTF.